One sample yielded the 19 T cell receptor beta chains listed below, sequenced in a study of cytomegalovirus exposure and HLA in healthy donors. It was with 60 Vbeta and 13 Jbeta primers that the PCR ran. Profiling relied on immunoSEQ multiplex PCR, and the TCRdb table lists in-frame clones only, not all of them. This repertoire shows about 160,000 clones, 80% found once; its top ten account for 8% to 10%. What was sequenced was PBMCs. The receptors originated from a man between 18 and 29 years old in good health and CMV-seropositive.

The rearrangement joins TRBV11-2 to TRBJ2-7, with 8 bases identical to TRBD2. Germline lookup yields CDR1 SGHAT and CDR2 FQNNGV. The V segment lost 5 bases and the J segment 4 bases; nucleotides outside the gene matches: 7. The CDR3 contains 14 residues. As DNA, the CDR3 is TGTGCCAGCAGCGTCCAGCGGGAGCTGTACGAGCAGTACTTC. Amino acid sequence: CASSVQRELYEQYF.

V is TRBV7-6 and J is TRBJ2-1, with 8 nucleotides matching TRBD2. With V trimmed by 5 bases and J by 7 bases, 10 bases remained unmatched. The CDR3 spans 15 residues. Germline CDR1 reads SGHVS; CDR2 reads FNYEAQ. The CDR3 DNA follows: TGTGCCAGCAGCCCCGGAGGAGCGGGAGCAAATGAGCAGTTCTTC. This gives the protein CASSPGGAGANEQFF.

This chain uses TRBV5-1 with TRBJ1-1; 8 nucleotides align to TRBD1. The J segment lost 4 bases and the V segment lost 2 bases, leaving 10 bases of the junction unmatched. The V gene's germline CDR1 is SGHRS and CDR2 YFSETQ. This CDR3 has 16 amino acids. The CDR3 loop is CASSLRKTGVGTEAFF. The CDR3 DNA is TGCGCCAGCAGCTTACGAAAGACAGGGGTGGGCACTGAAGCTTTCTTT.

This chain connects TRBV23-1 to TRBJ1-6; D remains unclear. TRBV23-1 is an open reading frame whose function is uncertain. The CDR3 is 14 residues long. The V gene lost 2 bases and the J gene lost 9 bases, with 11 bases spanning the gap. CDR3 loop: CASSQPEPGSPLHF. The CDR3 DNA is TGCGCCAGCAGTCAACCTGAACCGGGTTCACCCCTCCACTTT.

The chain combines TRBV19 with TRBJ1-4, with D unclear. V was clipped by 5 bases and J by 7 bases, with 11 bases between them. CDR1 and CDR2 (germline): LNHDA, SQIVND (reference sequence). There are 13 residues in the CDR3. DNA for the CDR3: TGTGCCAGTAGTGCAGCGGTTAGTGAAAAACTGTTTTTT. Amino acids: CASSAAVSEKLFF.

The rearrangement joins TRBV18 to TRBJ2-1; D may be TRBD1 (5 bases). CDR3 length: 14 residues. V lost 2 bases and J lost 5, with 10 bases in between. The germline gives CDR1 KGHSH, CDR2 LQKENI. The CDR3 reads CASSPSGQNNEQFF. CDR3 DNA: TGTGCCAGCTCACCATCCGGACAAAACAATGAGCAGTTCTTC.

This chain connects TRBV5-4 to TRBJ1-4; a possible D gene is TRBD1 (6 bases). Germline V gene lookup returns CDR1 SGHNT and CDR2 YYREEE (reference sequence). This CDR3 is 14 amino acids long. The V gene lost 4 bases and the J gene lost 3 bases, with 10 bases spanning the gap. This CDR3 reads CASSNQGSNEKLFF. CDR3 sequence (DNA): TGTGCCAGCAGCAATCAGGGGTCTAATGAAAAACTGTTTTTT.

The chain recombines TRBV27 with TRBJ1-2; D possibly corresponds to TRBD1 (5 bases). Trimming removed 6 bases from V and 4 bases from J, with 9 bases in between. The CDR3 is 12 amino acids. Germline assignment: CDR1 MNHEY and CDR2 SMNVEV (reference sequence). The CDR3 sequence is CASSRGGYGYTF. CDR3 nucleotide sequence: TGTGCCAGCAGCCGGGGGGGCTATGGCTACACCTTC.

The chain combines TRBV30 with TRBJ1-1; possible D gene TRBD1, 6 bases. Trimming removed 0 bases at V and 1 base at J, with 9 bases between. This CDR3 comprises 14 residues. Germline values: CDR1 GTSNPN, CDR2 SVGIG (reference sequence). CDR3: CAWSVLQGNTEAFF. CDR3 nucleotides: TGTGCCTGGAGTGTCTTACAGGGGAACACTGAAGCTTTCTTT.

CDR3 DNA: TGTGCCAGCAGCCAAGAGCCTCGGACTAGCGGGGGCTACGAGCAGTACTTC. The encoded protein is CASSQEPRTSGGYEQYF. V gene TRBV5-5 combines with J gene TRBJ2-7; TRBD2 aligns across 13 bases. Unmatched junction bases numbered 10, after V lost 4 bases and J lost 3 bases. CDR1 is SGHKS and CDR2 is YYEKEE in the germline V gene (reference sequence). The CDR3 covers 17 residues.

This clone was seen just once. This chain links TRBV19 with TRBJ2-1, with 9 nucleotides matching TRBD2. V dropped 2 bases and J dropped 10; count of bases not matched to a gene: 0. CDR1 and CDR2 from the germline V gene are LNHDA and SQIVND (reference sequence). CDR3 size: 12 residues. The CDR3 sequence: CASSILAGEQFF. CDR3 nucleotide sequence: TGTGCCAGTAGTATACTAGCGGGAGAGCAGTTCTTC.

V is TRBV6-5 and J is TRBJ1-5; 7 positions match TRBD1. Germline lookup yields CDR1 MNHEY and CDR2 SVGAGI. Trimming at V came to 5 bases and at J to 3 bases, leaving 7 bases not matched to a gene. CDR3 length equals 15 residues. The CDR3 DNA reads TGTGCCAGCAGTCACGACAGGGTTAACAATCAGCCCCAGCATTTT. Amino acids: CASSHDRVNNQPQHF.

The gene calls are TRBV9 and TRBJ2-3, with TRBD2 identical over 7 bases. Looked up from germline, CDR1 is SGDLS and CDR2 is YYNGEE. The CDR3 loop spans 17 amino acids. V lost 1 base and J lost 6; bases outside the gene matches: 14. The CDR3 DNA reads TGTGCCAGCAGCGTACATCTCAGCGGGGTGGAATTGGATACGCAGTATTTT. It encodes CASSVHLSGVELDTQYF.

This clone was observed a few times. This chain links TRBV6-6 with TRBJ1-4; 7 bases fit TRBD1. The germline CDR1 and CDR2 sequences are MNHNY and SVGAGI (reference sequence). V lost 5 bases, J lost 6 bases, and 12 bases stayed unmatched. This CDR3 spans 16 amino acids. CDR3 nucleotide sequence: TGTGCCAGCAGTGGAAGGGGACAGCAGGAAGATGAAAAACTGTTTTTT. Protein product: CASSGRGQQEDEKLFF.

V and J are TRBV5-6 and TRBJ2-7, with TRBD1 as a possible D gene (6 bases). V lost 3 bases, J lost 0 bases, and 10 bases lay in between. Germline CDR1 reads SGHDT; CDR2 reads YYEEEE. CDR3 size: 14 residues. The CDR3 loop reads CASSYGTSSYEQYF. The CDR3 region has the DNA TGTGCCAGCAGCTACGGGACAAGCTCCTACGAGCAGTACTTC.

This rearrangement joins TRBV9 to TRBJ2-3; 7 nucleotides line up with TRBD2. Germline V gene lookup returns CDR1 SGDLS and CDR2 YYNGEE. The CDR3 loop spans 21 amino acids. Trimming removed 0 bases from V and 0 bases from J; junction bases left unmatched: 19. The CDR3 sequence: CASSVGKTGGRRPESTDTQYF. The CDR3 DNA follows: TGTGCCAGCAGCGTAGGAAAGACGGGGGGACGCAGACCAGAAAGCACAGATACGCAGTATTTT.

V is TRBV2 and J is TRBJ2-2; 8 positions match TRBD1. CDR1 SNHLY and CDR2 FYNNEI come from the germline V gene. The V gene end was trimmed by 7 bases and the J gene end by 5 bases; junction bases not matched to a gene: 9. This CDR3 region has 15 residues. DNA of the CDR3: TGTGCCAGCAAGGATGGACAGGGAGGAACCGGGGAGCTGTTTTTT. Protein: CASKDGQGGTGELFF.

The J gene is TRBJ2-1, the V gene TRBV6-5, with TRBD2 matching 15 bases. Germline V gives CDR1 MNHEY, CDR2 SVGAGI. The V gene end was trimmed by 8 bases and the J gene end by 4 bases; junction bases not matched to a gene: 0. The CDR3 is made up of 14 amino acids. In nucleotides, the CDR3 is TGTGCCAGCGGGACTAGCGGGGGGTACAATGAGCAGTTCTTC. Its protein is CASGTSGGYNEQFF.

V and J are TRBV5-1 and TRBJ1-4, with D perhaps TRBD1 (6 bases). Trimming removed 3 bases at V and 7 bases at J, with 13 bases between. The CDR3 length is 14 residues. Germline CDR1 SGHRS, CDR2 YFSETQ. The CDR3 DNA reads as TGCGCCAGCAGCTCGGGAGGGGGTCGTGAAAAACTGTTTTTT. Translating gives CASSSGGGREKLFF.